This T cell receptor beta chain derives from a study of post-analysis software for immune sequencing data. Notes on the study in general: For normalized Chao1 diversity, multiple sclerosis patients scored significantly lower than controls did. In patients, TRBV5-6, TRBV5-1 and TRBV20-1 belonged to roughly 5 TRBV segments found more frequently than in controls.

V shed 1 base and J shed 0 bases, with 8 bases lying between them. Germline CDR1 LGHDT, CDR2 YNNKEL (reference sequence). The CDR3 length is 15 residues. Comments on this clonotype: As yet, its antigen is unknown.

Incorporated into the TCR beta cDNA libraries were unique molecular identifiers, which served to reduce PCR and sequencing biases. A population of about 0.95 to 10 million T cells gave rise to around 480,000 cDNA molecules. TCRdb re-called the PCR reads with MiXCR, one entry per CDR3 protein. The sample has approximately 730,000 distinct CDR3 sequences; 46% are singletons. The clonotype was recovered from a girl between 10 and 17 years old with multiple sclerosis. Sequencing was done on a sample of blood. The V gene is TRBV3-1, the J gene TRBJ2-3; D unresolved. The CDR3 loop reads CASSQAPTSTDTQYF. The CDR3 DNA follows: TGTGCCAGCAGCCAAGCCCCAACTAGCACAGATACGCAGTATTTT.